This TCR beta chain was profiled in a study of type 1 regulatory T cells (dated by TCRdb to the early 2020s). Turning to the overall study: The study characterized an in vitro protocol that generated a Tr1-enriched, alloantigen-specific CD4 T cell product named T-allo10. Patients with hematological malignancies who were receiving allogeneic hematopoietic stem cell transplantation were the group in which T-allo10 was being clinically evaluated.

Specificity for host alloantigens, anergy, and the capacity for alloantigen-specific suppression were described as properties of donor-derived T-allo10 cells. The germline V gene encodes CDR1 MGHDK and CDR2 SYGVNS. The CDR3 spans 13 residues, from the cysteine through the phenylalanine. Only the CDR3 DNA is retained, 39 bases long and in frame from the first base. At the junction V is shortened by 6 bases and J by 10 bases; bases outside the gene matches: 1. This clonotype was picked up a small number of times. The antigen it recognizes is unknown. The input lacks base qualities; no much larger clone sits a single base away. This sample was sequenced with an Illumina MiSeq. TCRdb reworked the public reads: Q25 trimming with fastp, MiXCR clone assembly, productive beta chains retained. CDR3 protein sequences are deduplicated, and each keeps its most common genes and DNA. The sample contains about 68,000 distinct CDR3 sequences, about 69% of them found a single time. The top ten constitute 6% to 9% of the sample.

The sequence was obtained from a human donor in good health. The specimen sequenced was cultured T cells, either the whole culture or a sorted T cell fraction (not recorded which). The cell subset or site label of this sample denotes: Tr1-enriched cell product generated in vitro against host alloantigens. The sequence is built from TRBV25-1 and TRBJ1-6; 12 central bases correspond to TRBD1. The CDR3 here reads CASRGTGGSPLHF. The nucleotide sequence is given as TGTGCCAGCAGAGGGACAGGGGGCTCACCCCTCCACTTT.